The clone carrying this TCR beta chain has just a few counts. TCRdb re-derived calls from the reads in MiXCR, one entry per CDR3 protein. The sample holds around 170,000 distinct CDR3 sequences, approximately 17% seen once. This entry comes from a study of T cell repertoires in cytomegalovirus infection. The sequence derives from a human donor in good health (CMV status not recorded). Some clones in this sample may be carry-over from other donors' samples. Sequencing was performed on CD8+ T cells from PBMCs.

DNA for the CDR3: TGTGCCAGCAGTTCGGCCAATCCCAGCGGGAGGGACGGGGAGCTGTTTTTT. This codes for CASSSANPSGRDGELFF. This chain links TRBV28 with TRBJ2-2; 10 bases agree with TRBD2. Trimming took 4 bases from V and 7 from J; bases not matched to a gene: 12. Germline lookup yields CDR1 MDHEN and CDR2 SYDVKM. The CDR3 length is 17 residues.